The 9 T cell receptor beta chains below were found in one sample sequenced in a study of blood T cell repertoires in COVID-19 (dated by TCRdb to 2018 to 2021). Receptors were amplified or captured by the immunoSEQ multiplex PCR assay. TCRdb holds this immuneACCESS table with in-frame rearrangements only. Some clones are missing; in checked studies, unresolved V genes explain under half, and the rest has no known cause. This sample lists more than 15,000 clones; 85% to 90% were detected once. The top ten clones comprise roughly 7.7% of the sample. The specimen sequenced was peripheral blood. All receptors come from a woman in her sixties or seventies with active COVID-19.

This chain connects TRBV28 to TRBJ2-5; a weak D match, TRBD2 (5 bases). V dropped 6 bases and J dropped 2 bases, with 16 bases sitting between them. Germline V gives CDR1 MDHEN, CDR2 SYDVKM. The CDR3 length is 15 residues. CDR3 amino acids: CASSPPGPGQETQYF. For the CDR3, the DNA is TGTGCCAGCAGCCCCCCCGGCCCGGGGCAAGAGACCCAGTACTTC.

The chain recombines TRBV3-1 (or the pseudogene TRBV3-2) with TRBJ1-1, with a tentative D call TRBD1 (5 bases). Germline lookup yields CDR1 LGHDT and CDR2 YNNKEL (reference sequence). This CDR3 comprises 15 residues. Trimming removed 4 bases at V and 0 bases at J, with 12 bases between. The CDR3 spells CASSLAGGMNTEAFF. The CDR3 DNA sequence: TGTGCCAGCAGCCTGGCGGGGGGAATGAACACTGAAGCTTTCTTT.

The chain joins TRBV5-6 to TRBJ1-4; possibly TRBD1 for D (6 bases). V lost 4 bases to trimming and J lost 8 bases, with 15 bases between them. This CDR3 spans 14 amino acids. The germline V gene encodes CDR1 SGHDT and CDR2 YYEEEE. The CDR3: CASSQGRVDEKLFF. CDR3 in DNA: TGTGCCAGCAGCCAGGGGAGGGTTGACGAAAAACTGTTTTTT.

The V call is TRBV6-6, the J call TRBJ1-5; no definite D call. Deletions cut 6 bases from V and 3 bases from J, with 9 bases between. The germline CDR1 and CDR2 sequences are MNHNY and SVGAGI (reference sequence). The CDR3 runs to 13 residues. The CDR3 DNA sequence: TGTGCCAGCAGACGGGGTAACAATCAGCCCCAGCATTTT. Residues: CASRRGNNQPQHF.

This clone was counted a single time. V is TRBV5-6 and J is TRBJ1-4; TRBD1 agrees at 9 bases. With V trimmed by 4 bases and J by 2 bases, 12 bases remained unmatched. There are 18 residues in the CDR3. CDR1 is SGHDT and CDR2 is YYEEEE in the germline V gene. The CDR3 DNA reads as TGTGCCAGCAGCCAGAGGAGATCCGGGACAGGGACTAATGAAAAACTGTTTTTT. Its translation: CASSQRRSGTGTNEKLFF. Using reference TRBV5-6 and TRBJ1-4 for the parts outside the CDR3, the full variable domain is DAGVTQSPTHLIKTRGQQVTLRCSPKSGHDTVSWYQQALGQGPQFIFQYYEEEERQRGNFPDRFSGHQFPNYSSELNVNALLLGDSALYLCASSQRRSGTGTNEKLFFGSGTQLSVL.

The chain is built from TRBV19 and TRBJ1-6; TRBD1 might be the D (6 bases). Germline V gene data show CDR1 as LNHDA and CDR2 as SQIVND (reference sequence). Trimming left V 1 base short and J 8 bases short, with 18 bases between. There are 17 residues in the CDR3. Here the CDR3 DNA reads TGTGCCAGTAGTATAGCTTTTTTGGCAGGGGACGATTCACCCCTCCACTTT. It encodes CASSIAFLAGDDSPLHF.

The chain combines TRBV6-5 with TRBJ1-5, with 10 nucleotides matching TRBD1. The CDR3 loop spans 14 amino acids. The V gene's germline CDR1 is MNHEY and CDR2 SVGAGI. V lost 6 bases and J lost 5; bases outside the gene matches: 4. CDR3 loop: CASRRGQGYQPQHF. CDR3 DNA: TGTGCCAGCAGAAGGGGACAGGGGTATCAGCCCCAGCATTTT.

The sample holds one count of this clone. This chain connects TRBV11-2 to TRBJ1-2; D not certain. The CDR3 length is 13 residues. In germline, CDR1 is SGHAT, CDR2 FQNNGV. V was pared by 0 bases and J by 4 bases, with 6 bases between. CDR3 in DNA: TGTGCCAGCAGCTTAGAGGCAGGCTATGGCTACACCTTC. Translating gives CASSLEAGYGYTF.

This chain links TRBV27 with TRBJ2-1, with 8 nucleotides matching TRBD2. Germline trimming cut 6 bases from V and 5 bases from J; bases unmatched to any gene: 9. The CDR3 loop spans 15 amino acids. Germline CDR1 reads MNHEY; CDR2 reads SMNVEV (reference sequence). CDR3 protein: CASSPTGGPDNEQFF. The CDR3 DNA follows: TGTGCCAGCAGCCCGACGGGGGGGCCGGACAATGAGCAGTTCTTC.